The clone carrying this T cell receptor beta chain was recorded a few times. Its cognate antigen is unknown. This sample is drawn from a study of beta chain features in type 1 diabetes. Points from the study as a whole: More deletions and fewer insertions at VDJ junctions were found in patients with type 1 diabetes. Any HLA type influence on TCRB rearrangement was left unresolved here. All four CD4+ subsets of Type 1 diabetes patients contained TCRB CDR3s that were moderately but significantly shorter. Patients showed naive, central memory and Treg TCRB repertoires that appeared more similar than those of healthy donors.

V was cut by 4 bases and J by 0 bases, with 13 bases left in between. The CDR3 spans 16 residues. Germline V gene data show CDR1 as PRHDT and CDR2 as FYEKMQ (reference sequence). Since all of the isolated RNA was reverse transcribed, expressed TCRB transcripts were what got sequenced. The assay was immunoSEQ multiplex PCR, and TCRdb's table has in-frame clones only and misses some. Found here are roughly 140,000 clones, over 8.5% of them singletons; the top ten hold about 2%. The sequence was obtained from a man aged 18 to 30 in good health. The sample comprised central memory CD4+ T cells from blood. The chain couples TRBV13 to TRBJ1-3; D unclear. CDR3 sequence: CASSYLKANSGNTIYF. CDR3 nucleotide sequence: TGTGCCAGCAGCTACCTAAAGGCCAACTCTGGAAACACCATATATTTT.